This T cell receptor beta chain derives from a study of shared clonotypes between healthy human individuals. Repertoires were generated with immunoSEQ multiplex PCR, while TCRdb's copy carries only in-frame clones and drops some. The sample comprises more than 2,000,000 clones, 85% to 95% of which are singletons, and roughly 0.36% rests with the top ten. In germline, CDR1 is MDHEN, CDR2 SYDVKM. Trimming at V came to 7 bases and at J to 6 bases, leaving 9 bases not matched to a gene. The CDR3 spans 15 residues. The rearrangement links TRBV28 to TRBJ2-1, with 10 positions matching TRBD2. This receptor was identified in a man younger than 35 in good health. Some clones in this sample may be carry-over from other donors' samples. Sequencing was performed on naive CD4+ T cells from PBMCs. The subset denotes: CD45RA+ positively selected. CDR3 in amino acids: CASTLRLAGVNEQFF. Written as DNA, the CDR3 is TGTGCCAGCACCTTGCGGCTAGCGGGAGTCAATGAGCAGTTCTTC. Variable domain in full (rest from reference TRBV28 and TRBJ2-1): DVKVTQSSRYLVKRTGEKVFLECVQDMDHENMFWYRQDPGLGLRLIYFSYDVKMKEKGDIPEGYSVSREKKERFSLILESASTNQTSMYLCASTLRLAGVNEQFFGPGTRLTVL.